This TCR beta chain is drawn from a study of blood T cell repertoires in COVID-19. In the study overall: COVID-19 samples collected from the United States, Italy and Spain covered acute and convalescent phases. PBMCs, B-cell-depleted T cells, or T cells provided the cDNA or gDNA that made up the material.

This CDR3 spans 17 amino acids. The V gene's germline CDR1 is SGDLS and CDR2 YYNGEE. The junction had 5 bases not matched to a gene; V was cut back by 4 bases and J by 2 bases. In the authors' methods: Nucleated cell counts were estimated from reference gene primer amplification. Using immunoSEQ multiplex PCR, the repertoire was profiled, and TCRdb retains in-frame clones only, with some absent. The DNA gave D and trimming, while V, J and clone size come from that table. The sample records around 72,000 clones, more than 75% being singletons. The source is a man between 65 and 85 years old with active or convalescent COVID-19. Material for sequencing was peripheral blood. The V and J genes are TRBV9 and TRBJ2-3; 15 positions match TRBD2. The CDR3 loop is CASSQGLAGGYTDTQYF. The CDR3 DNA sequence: TGTGCCAGCAGCCAAGGACTAGCGGGAGGGTACACAGATACGCAGTATTTT.